The 18 T cell receptor beta chains presented below share a single source sample, sequenced in a study of blood T cells in healthy people across ages. A sample-barcoded 5' primer and a J-beta primer mix were used in a second PCR of roughly 6 to 12 cycles. TCRdb passed the 5' RACE reads through MiXCR, listing each CDR3 protein once. This table holds more than 650,000 distinct CDR3 sequences, roughly 25% found once. This same sample was also taken into another study, of T cells of mothers and their children.

Sequenced input: blood. The source is a boy aged 5 to 17 in good health.

This clonotype came up a few times. V usage is TRBV14 and J usage is TRBJ2-3; D ambiguous. V lost 4 bases to trimming and J lost 4 bases, with 15 bases between them. CDR1 and CDR2 from the germline V gene are SGHDN and FVKESK. The CDR3 loop spans 15 amino acids. The DNA of the CDR3 is TGTGCCAGCAGCCCCCTCTCCGGAGACGCAGATACGCAGTATTTT. It specifies CASSPLSGDADTQYF.

This chain links TRBV12-3 or TRBV12-4 with TRBJ2-7; D uncertain. CDR3 length: 14 amino acids. The germline V and J ends were trimmed by 5 bases and 9 bases, with 20 bases remaining between them. The CDR3 nucleotides read TGTGCCAGCAGTGATGTTGGGGTACCCACGGCGCAGTACTTC. It translates to CASSDVGVPTAQYF.

The rearrangement uses TRBV9 and TRBJ2-7; 11 bases match TRBD2. The CDR3 is 15 amino acids. Per the germline V gene, CDR1 is SGDLS and CDR2 is YYNGEE. With 4 bases clipped from V and 2 bases from J, the junction kept 5 bases outside the gene matches. This chain's CDR3 is CASSPGTSGAYEQYF. The DNA of the CDR3 is TGTGCCAGCAGCCCAGGGACTAGCGGCGCCTACGAGCAGTACTTC.

This clonotype was detected only a few times. This chain connects TRBV11-2 to TRBJ2-1; 9 nucleotides match TRBD2. This CDR3 has 16 amino acids. Germline V gives CDR1 SGHAT, CDR2 FQNNGV. V gave up 6 bases and J gave up 0 bases; unmatched junction bases: 6. This CDR3 is CASSRSGGRSYNEQFF. The CDR3 nucleotides read TGTGCCAGCAGTCGAAGCGGGGGGCGCTCCTACAATGAGCAGTTCTTC.

There are a few counts of this clonotype. The chain employs TRBV12-3 or TRBV12-4 and TRBJ1-3, with 7 positions matching TRBD1. The CDR3 runs 13 residues. Unmatched junction bases numbered 5, after V lost 6 bases and J lost 6 bases. CDR3 bases: TGTGCCAGCAGATCGGGACAGACAAACACCATATATTTT. Encoded protein: CASRSGQTNTIYF.

This clonotype was observed a handful of times. The chain employs TRBV2 and TRBJ1-2; 7 bases align to TRBD1. The germline V gene has CDR1 SNHLY and CDR2 FYNNEI. After removal of 7 bases from V and 4 bases from J, the junction contained 9 bases not matched to a gene. The length of the CDR3 is 14 residues. The CDR3, as DNA: TGTGCCAGCAATTCTCCAGGGGGTGGCTATGGCTACACCTTC. It codes for CASNSPGGGYGYTF.

In this sample, this clonotype turned up a few times. This chain uses TRBV20-1 with TRBJ2-5, with 7 positions matching TRBD2. With 3 bases clipped from V and 5 bases from J, the junction kept 3 bases outside the gene matches. There are 12 residues in the CDR3. Germline CDR1 DFQATT, CDR2 SNEGSKA (reference sequence). In nucleotides, the CDR3 is TGCAGTGCTAGTACGGGGGGTGAGACCCAGTACTTC. Its translation is CSASTGGETQYF.

The table lists this clonotype with a few counts. V usage is TRBV29-1 and J usage is TRBJ2-7, with D perhaps TRBD1 or TRBD2 (5 bases each). V was cut by 3 bases and J by 4 bases, with 22 bases left in between. CDR1 is SQVTM, CDR2 ANQGSEA, per germline. CDR3 length equals 16 residues. CDR3 coding DNA: TGCAGCGTTGAGGGGCGGGCAGGACAAGAAACTTACGAGCAGTACTTC. This gives the protein CSVEGRAGQETYEQYF.

This clonotype was picked up a small number of times. The V gene is TRBV20-1, the J gene TRBJ2-5; unclear D gene. Trimming took 2 bases from V and 0 from J, leaving 7 bases between them. CDR1 is DFQATT and CDR2 is SNEGSKA in the germline V gene (reference sequence). CDR3 length equals 13 residues. CDR3 nucleotide sequence: TGCAGTGCTAGACAGACGGACCAAGAGACCCAGTACTTC. Translation: CSARQTDQETQYF.

V usage is TRBV6-5 and J usage is TRBJ2-4; possibly TRBD1 for D (5 bases). The CDR3 covers 15 residues. In germline, CDR1 is MNHEY, CDR2 SVGAGI. V was pared by 5 bases and J by 0 bases, with 11 bases between. The CDR3 loop is CASSAGIPAKNIQYF. DNA for the CDR3: TGTGCCAGCAGTGCAGGGATCCCAGCCAAAAACATTCAGTACTTC.

This clonotype was picked up a small number of times. V gene TRBV7-3 combines with J gene TRBJ1-5; D is perhaps TRBD1 (6 bases). The ends were cut back, 0 bases at V and 0 bases at J, with 18 bases in the middle. There are 19 residues in the CDR3. Per the germline V gene, CDR1 is SGHTA and CDR2 is FQGTGA. The CDR3 coding sequence is TGTGCCAGCAGCTTAACTCGCAGGGGCTCCTCATATAGCAATCAGCCCCAGCATTTT. Encoded protein: CASSLTRRGSSYSNQPQHF.

V is TRBV7-9 and J is TRBJ1-4; D is possibly TRBD1 (5 bases). In germline, CDR1 is SEHNR, CDR2 FQNEAQ (reference sequence). Trimming removed 1 base from V and 8 bases from J, with 17 bases in between. The CDR3 sequence is 16 residues long. CDR3 loop: CASSLGQGVPSEKLFF. CDR3 nucleotide sequence: TGTGCCAGCAGCTTAGGTCAGGGAGTCCCGTCGGAAAAACTGTTTTTT.

The gene calls are TRBV5-1 and TRBJ1-6; 9 bases are shared with TRBD1. CDR3 size: 13 residues. Per the germline V gene, CDR1 is SGHRS and CDR2 is YFSETQ. Trimming took 7 bases from V and 7 from J; bases not matched to a gene: 3. The CDR3 nucleotides are TGCGCCAGCCGGACAGGGGAGAATTCACCCCTCCACTTT. Translated, it gives CASRTGENSPLHF.

The chain combines TRBV12-3 or TRBV12-4 with TRBJ1-2; 7 bases agree with TRBD1. V was clipped by 5 bases and J by 2 bases; unmatched bases: 8. The CDR3 contains 15 residues. In DNA form, the CDR3 reads TGTGCCAGCAGTCCCCGACAGGGAAGGAACTATGGCTACACCTTC. It codes for CASSPRQGRNYGYTF.

Many counts were recorded for this clonotype. The rearrangement links TRBV5-1 to TRBJ2-5; D remains ambiguous. The V end lost 0 bases, the J end lost 0 bases, and 3 bases lay between the germline ends. CDR1 is SGHRS and CDR2 is YFSETQ in the germline V gene. The CDR3 spans 13 residues. The CDR3 reads CASSLGNQETQYF. CDR3 in DNA: TGCGCCAGCAGCTTGGGGAACCAAGAGACCCAGTACTTC.

This clonotype was detected only a few times. CDR3: CASSEDWQETQYF. The CDR3 DNA reads as TGTGCCAGCAGTGAAGACTGGCAAGAGACCCAGTACTTC. The chain carries TRBV25-1 and TRBJ2-5, with no clear D. Trimming pared 2 bases from V and 2 bases from J, leaving 6 bases between. Germline CDR1 MGHDK, CDR2 SYGVNS. CDR3 length equals 13 residues.

This clonotype was seen only a few times. This chain links TRBV27 with TRBJ1-1, with D tentatively TRBD1 (5 bases). The germline V gene encodes CDR1 MNHEY and CDR2 SMNVEV (reference sequence). The CDR3 covers 15 residues. V was shortened by 4 bases and J by 0 bases, with 12 bases between the two germline ends. CDR3 coding DNA: TGTGCCAGCAGTTGGGGCCTAAATATGAACACTGAAGCTTTCTTT. Translated, it gives CASSWGLNMNTEAFF.

The chain is built from TRBV20-1 and TRBJ1-4, with unresolved D. The CDR3 is 14 residues long. V lost 3 bases to trimming and J lost 8 bases, with 16 bases between them. CDR1 and CDR2 (germline): DFQATT, SNEGSKA (reference sequence). CDR3 in DNA: TGCAGTGCTAGTTTTGGCAGCCGAGAGGAAAAACTGTTTTTT. Translated, it gives CSASFGSREEKLFF.